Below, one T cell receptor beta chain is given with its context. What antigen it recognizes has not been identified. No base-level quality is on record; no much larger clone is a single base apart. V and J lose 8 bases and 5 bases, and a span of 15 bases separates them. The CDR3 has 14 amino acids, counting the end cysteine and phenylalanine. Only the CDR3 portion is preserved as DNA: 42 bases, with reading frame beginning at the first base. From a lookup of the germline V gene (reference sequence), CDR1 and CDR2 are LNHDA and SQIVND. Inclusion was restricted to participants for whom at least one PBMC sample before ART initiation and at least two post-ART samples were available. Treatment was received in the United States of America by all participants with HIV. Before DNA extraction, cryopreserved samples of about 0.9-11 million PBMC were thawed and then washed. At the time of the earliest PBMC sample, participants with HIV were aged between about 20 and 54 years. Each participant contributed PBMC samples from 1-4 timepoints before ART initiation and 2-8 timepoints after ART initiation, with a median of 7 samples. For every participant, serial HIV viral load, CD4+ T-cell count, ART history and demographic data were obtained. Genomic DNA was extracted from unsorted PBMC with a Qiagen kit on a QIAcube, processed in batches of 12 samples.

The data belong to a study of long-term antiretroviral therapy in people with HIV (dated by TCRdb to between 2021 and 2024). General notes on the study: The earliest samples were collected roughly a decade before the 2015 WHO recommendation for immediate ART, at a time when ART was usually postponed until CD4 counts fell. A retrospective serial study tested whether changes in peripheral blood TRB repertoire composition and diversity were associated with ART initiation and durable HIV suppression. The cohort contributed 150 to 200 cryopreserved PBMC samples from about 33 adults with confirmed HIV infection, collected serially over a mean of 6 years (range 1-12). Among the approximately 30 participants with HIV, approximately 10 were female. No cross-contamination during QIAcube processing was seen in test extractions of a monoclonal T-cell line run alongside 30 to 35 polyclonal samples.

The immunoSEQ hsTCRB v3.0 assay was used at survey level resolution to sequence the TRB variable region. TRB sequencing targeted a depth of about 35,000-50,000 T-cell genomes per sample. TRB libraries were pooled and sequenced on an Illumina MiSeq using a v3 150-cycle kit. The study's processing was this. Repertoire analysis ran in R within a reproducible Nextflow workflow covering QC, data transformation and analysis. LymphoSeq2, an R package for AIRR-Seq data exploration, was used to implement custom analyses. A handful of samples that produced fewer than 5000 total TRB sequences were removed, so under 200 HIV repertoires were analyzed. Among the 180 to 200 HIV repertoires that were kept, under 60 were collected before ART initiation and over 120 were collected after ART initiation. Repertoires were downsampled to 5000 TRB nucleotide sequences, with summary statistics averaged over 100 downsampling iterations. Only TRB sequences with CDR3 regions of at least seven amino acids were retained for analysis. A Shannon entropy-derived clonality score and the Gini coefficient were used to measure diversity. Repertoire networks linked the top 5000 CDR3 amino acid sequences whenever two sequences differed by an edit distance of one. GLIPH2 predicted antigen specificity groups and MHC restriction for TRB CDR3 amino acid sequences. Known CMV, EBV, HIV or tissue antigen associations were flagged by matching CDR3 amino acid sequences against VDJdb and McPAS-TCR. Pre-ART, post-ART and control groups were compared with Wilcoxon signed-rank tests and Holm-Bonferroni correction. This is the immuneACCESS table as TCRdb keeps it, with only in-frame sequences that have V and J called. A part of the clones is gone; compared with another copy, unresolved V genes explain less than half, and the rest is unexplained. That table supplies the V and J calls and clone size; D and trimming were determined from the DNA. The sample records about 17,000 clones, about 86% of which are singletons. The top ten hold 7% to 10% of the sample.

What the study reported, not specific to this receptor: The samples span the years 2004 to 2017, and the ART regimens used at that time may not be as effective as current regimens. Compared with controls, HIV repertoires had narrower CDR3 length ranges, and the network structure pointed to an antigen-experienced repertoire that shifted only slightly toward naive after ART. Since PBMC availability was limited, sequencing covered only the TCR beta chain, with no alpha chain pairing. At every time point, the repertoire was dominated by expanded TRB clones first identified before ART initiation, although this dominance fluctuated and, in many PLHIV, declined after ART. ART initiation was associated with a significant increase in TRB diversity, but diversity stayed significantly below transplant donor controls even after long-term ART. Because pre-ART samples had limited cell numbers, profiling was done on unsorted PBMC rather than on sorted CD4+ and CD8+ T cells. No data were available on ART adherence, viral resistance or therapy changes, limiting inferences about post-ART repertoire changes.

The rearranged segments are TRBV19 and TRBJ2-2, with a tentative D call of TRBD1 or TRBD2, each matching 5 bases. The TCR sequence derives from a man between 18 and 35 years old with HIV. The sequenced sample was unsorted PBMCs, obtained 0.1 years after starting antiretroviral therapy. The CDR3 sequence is CASSDPGGTGELFF. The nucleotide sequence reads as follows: TGTGCCAGTTCCGATCCTGGGGGAACCGGGGAGCTGTTTTTT.